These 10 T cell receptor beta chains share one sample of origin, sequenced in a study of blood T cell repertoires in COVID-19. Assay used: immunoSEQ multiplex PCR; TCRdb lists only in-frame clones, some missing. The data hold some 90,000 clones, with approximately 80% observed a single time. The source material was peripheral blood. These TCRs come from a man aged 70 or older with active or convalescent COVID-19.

The CDR3 reads CASGQSRSYNSPLHF. CDR3 nucleotides: TGTGCAAGCGGACAGTCGCGGTCCTATAATTCACCCCTCCACTTT. This chain connects TRBV30 to TRBJ1-6; tentatively, D is TRBD1 (6 bases). Germline V gene data show CDR1 as GTSNPN and CDR2 as SVGIG (reference sequence). The CDR3 is 15 residues long.

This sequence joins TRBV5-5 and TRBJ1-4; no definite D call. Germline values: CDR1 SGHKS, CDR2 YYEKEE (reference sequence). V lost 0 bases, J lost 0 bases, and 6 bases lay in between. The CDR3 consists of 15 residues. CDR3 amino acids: CASSLVPATNEKLFF. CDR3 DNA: TGTGCCAGCAGCTTGGTACCAGCAACTAATGAAAAACTGTTTTTT.

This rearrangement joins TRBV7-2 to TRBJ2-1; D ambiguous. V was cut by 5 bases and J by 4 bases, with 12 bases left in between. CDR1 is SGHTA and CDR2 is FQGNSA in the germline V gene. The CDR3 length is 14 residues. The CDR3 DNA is TGTGCCAGCAGCCGCGGTTCTTCTTACAATGAGCAGTTCTTC. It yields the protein CASSRGSSYNEQFF.

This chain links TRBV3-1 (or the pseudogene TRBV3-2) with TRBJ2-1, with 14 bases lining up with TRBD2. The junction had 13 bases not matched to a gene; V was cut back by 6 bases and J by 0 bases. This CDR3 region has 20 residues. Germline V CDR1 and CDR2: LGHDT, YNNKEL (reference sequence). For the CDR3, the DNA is TGTGCCAGCAGTTCTACCTTAGGACTAGCGGGGGGACCCTCCTACAATGAGCAGTTCTTC. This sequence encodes CASSSTLGLAGGPSYNEQFF.

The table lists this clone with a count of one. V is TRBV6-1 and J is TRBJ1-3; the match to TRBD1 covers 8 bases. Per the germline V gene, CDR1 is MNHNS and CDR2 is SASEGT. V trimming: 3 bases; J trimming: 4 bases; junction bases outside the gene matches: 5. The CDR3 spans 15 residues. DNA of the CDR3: TGTGCCAGCAGTGAGACACGACAGGGGGGAAACACCATATATTTT. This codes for CASSETRQGGNTIYF.

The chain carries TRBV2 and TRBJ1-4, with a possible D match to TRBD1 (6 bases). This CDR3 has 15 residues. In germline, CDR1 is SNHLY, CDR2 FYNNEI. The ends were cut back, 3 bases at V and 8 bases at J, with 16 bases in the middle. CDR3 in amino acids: CASSDSGGDIEKLFF. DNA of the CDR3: TGTGCCAGCAGTGACTCGGGGGGCGATATCGAAAAACTGTTTTTT.

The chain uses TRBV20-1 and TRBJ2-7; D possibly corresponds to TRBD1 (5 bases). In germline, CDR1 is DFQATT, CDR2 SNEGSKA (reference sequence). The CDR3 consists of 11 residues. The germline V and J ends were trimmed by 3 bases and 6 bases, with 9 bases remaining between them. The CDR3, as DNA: TGCAGTGCTAGCAGGGCTCGCGAGCAGTACTTC. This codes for CSASRAREQYF.

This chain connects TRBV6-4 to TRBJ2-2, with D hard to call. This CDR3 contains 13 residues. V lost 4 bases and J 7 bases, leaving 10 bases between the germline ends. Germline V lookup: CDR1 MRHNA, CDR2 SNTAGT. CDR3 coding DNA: TGTGCCAGCAGTGGTGGCTCGGGCGGGGAGCTGTTTTTT. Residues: CASSGGSGGELFF.

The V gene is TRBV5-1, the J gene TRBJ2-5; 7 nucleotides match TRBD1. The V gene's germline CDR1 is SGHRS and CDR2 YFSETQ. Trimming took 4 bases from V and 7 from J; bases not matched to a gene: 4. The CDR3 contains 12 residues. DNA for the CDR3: TGCGCCAGCAGCACAGGGGCTGGGACCCAGTACTTC. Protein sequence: CASSTGAGTQYF. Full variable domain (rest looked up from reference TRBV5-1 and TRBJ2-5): KAGVTQTPRYLIKTRGQQVTLSCSPISGHRSVSWYQQTPGQGLQFLFEYFSETQRNKGNFPGRFSGRQFSNSRSEMNVSTLELGDSALYLCASSTGAGTQYFGPGTRLLVL.

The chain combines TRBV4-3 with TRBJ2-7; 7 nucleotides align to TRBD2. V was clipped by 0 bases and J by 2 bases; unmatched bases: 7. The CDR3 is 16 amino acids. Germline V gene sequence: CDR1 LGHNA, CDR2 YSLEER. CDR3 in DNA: TGCGCCAGCAGCCAAGAAATGCGGGGGTTTGCCTACGAGCAGTACTTC. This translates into CASSQEMRGFAYEQYF.